This T cell receptor beta chain was found in a study of shared clonotypes between healthy human individuals. Profiling relied on immunoSEQ multiplex PCR, and the TCRdb table lists in-frame clones only, not all of them. This table holds over 750,000 clones, 90% to 97% found once. In germline, CDR1 is DFQATT, CDR2 SNEGSKA (reference sequence). The CDR3 sequence is 8 residues long. With 7 bases removed from V and 5 bases from J, the gap between germline ends came to 3 bases. Terminally differentiated effector memory CD45RA+ cells were left out of the naive CD8 fraction, which was CD45RO-negative and positively selected for CCR7. This clone was detected once.

The V gene is TRBV20-1, the J gene TRBJ2-7, with D unresolved. Sequencing was performed on naive CD8+ T cells sorted from blood. The TCR was taken from a man between 25 and 39 years old in good health. CDR3 bases: TGCAGTGTCCACGAGCAGTACTTC. It yields the protein CSVHEQYF.